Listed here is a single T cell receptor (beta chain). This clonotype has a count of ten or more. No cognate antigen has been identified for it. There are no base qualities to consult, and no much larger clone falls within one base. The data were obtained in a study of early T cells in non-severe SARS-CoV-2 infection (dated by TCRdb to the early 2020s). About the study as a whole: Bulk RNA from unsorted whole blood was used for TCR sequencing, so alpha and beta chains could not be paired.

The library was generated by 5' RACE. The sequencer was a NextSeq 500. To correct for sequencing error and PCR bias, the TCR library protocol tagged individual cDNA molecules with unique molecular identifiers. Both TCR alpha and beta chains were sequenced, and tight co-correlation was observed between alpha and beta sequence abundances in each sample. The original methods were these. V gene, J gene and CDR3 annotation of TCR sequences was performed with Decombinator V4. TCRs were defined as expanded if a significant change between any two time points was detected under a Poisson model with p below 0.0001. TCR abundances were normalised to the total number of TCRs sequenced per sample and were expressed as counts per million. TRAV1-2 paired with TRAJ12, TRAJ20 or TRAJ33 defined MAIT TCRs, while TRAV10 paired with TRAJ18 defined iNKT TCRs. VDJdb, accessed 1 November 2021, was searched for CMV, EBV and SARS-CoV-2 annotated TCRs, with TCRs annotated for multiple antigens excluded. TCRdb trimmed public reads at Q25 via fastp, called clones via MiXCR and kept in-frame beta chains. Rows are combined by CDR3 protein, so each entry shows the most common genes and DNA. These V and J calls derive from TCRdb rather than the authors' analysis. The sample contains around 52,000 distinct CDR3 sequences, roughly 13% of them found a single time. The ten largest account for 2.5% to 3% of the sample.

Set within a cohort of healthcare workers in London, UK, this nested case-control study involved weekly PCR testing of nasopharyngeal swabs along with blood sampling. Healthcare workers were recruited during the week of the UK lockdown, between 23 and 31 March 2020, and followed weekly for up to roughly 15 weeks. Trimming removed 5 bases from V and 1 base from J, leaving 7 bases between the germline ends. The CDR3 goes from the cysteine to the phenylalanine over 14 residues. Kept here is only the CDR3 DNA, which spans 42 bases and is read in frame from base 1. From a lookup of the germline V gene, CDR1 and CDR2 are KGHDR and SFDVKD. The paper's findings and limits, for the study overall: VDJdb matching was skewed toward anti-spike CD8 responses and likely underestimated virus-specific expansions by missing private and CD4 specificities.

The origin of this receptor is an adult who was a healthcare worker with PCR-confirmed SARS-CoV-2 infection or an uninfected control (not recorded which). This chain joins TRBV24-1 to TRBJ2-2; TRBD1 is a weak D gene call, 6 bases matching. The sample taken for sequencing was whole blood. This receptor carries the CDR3 CATSARGNTGELFF. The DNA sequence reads TGTGCCACCAGTGCCAGGGGGAACACCGGGGAGCTGTTTTTT.